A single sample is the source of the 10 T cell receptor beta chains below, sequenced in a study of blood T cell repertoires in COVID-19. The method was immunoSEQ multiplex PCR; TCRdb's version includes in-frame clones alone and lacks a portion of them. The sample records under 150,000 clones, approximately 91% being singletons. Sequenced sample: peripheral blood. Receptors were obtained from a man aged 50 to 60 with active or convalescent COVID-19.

CDR3 in DNA: TGTGCCAGCAGGGACCATCGGGGAGGGGAAAAACTGTTTTTT. Translation gives CASRDHRGGEKLFF. V and J are TRBV11-2 and TRBJ1-4; D is unresolved. Trimming took 6 bases from V and 8 from J, leaving 16 bases between them. This CDR3 spans 14 amino acids. The germline V gene has CDR1 SGHAT and CDR2 FQNNGV.

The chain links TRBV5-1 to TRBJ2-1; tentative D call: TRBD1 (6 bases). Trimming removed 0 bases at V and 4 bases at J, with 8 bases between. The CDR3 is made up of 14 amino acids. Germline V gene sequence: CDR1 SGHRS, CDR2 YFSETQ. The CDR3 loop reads CASSLATGYNEQFF. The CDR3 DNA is TGCGCCAGCAGCTTGGCTACAGGGTACAATGAGCAGTTCTTC. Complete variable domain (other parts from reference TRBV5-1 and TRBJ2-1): KAGVTQTPRYLIKTRGQQVTLSCSPISGHRSVSWYQQTPGQGLQFLFEYFSETQRNKGNFPGRFSGRQFSNSRSEMNVSTLELGDSALYLCASSLATGYNEQFFGPGTRLTVL.

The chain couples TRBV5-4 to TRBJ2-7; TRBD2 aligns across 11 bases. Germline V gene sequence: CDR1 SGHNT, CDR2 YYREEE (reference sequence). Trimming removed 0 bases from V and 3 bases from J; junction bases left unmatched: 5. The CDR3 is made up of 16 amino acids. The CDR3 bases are TGTGCCAGCAGCTTGGAACTAGCGGGAGCCCGCTACGAGCAGTACTTC. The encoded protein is CASSLELAGARYEQYF.

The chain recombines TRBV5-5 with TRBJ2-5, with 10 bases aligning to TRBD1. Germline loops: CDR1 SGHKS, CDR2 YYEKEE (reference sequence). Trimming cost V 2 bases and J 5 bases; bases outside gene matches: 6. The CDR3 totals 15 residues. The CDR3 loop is CASSFGTGAAETQYF. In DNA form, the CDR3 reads TGTGCCAGCAGCTTCGGGACAGGGGCAGCGGAGACCCAGTACTTC.

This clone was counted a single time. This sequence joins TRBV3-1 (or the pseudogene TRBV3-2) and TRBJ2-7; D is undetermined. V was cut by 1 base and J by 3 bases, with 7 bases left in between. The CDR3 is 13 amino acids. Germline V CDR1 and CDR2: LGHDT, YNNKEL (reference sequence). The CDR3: CASSQGRLYEQYF. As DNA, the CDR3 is TGTGCCAGCAGCCAAGGTAGACTCTACGAGCAGTACTTC.

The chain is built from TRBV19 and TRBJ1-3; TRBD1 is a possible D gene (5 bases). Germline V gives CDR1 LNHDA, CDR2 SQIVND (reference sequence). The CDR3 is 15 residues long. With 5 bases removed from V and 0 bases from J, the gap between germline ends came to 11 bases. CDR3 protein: CASSAVDTSGNTIYF. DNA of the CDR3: TGTGCCAGTAGTGCCGTGGACACCTCTGGAAACACCATATATTTT.

Written as DNA, the CDR3 is TGTGCCAGCAGTTACCCTAGCGGAGGCTCCTACGAGCAGTACTTC. Translation: CASSYPSGGSYEQYF. The chain combines TRBV6-5 with TRBJ2-7; 7 bases match TRBD2. J was trimmed by 0 bases and V by 2 bases; bases with no gene match: 4. The CDR3 is 15 residues long. Per germline, CDR1 MNHEY and CDR2 SVGAGI.

The CDR3 loop is CASSTGTGKNTGELFF. The CDR3 DNA follows: TGTGCCAGCAGCACTGGGACAGGGAAGAACACCGGGGAGCTGTTTTTT. V is TRBV9 and J is TRBJ2-2; TRBD1 agrees at 9 bases. Germline V CDR1 and CDR2: SGDLS, YYNGEE. V gave up 4 bases and J gave up 1 base; unmatched junction bases: 5. CDR3 length equals 16 residues.

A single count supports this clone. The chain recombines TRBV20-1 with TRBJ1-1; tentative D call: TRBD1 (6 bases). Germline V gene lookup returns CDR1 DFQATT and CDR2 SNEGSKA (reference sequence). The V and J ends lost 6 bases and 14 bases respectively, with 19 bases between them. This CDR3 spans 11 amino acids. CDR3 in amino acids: CSAPTGFLSFF. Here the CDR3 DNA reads TGCAGTGCCCCCACAGGGTTCCTCTCCTTCTTT.

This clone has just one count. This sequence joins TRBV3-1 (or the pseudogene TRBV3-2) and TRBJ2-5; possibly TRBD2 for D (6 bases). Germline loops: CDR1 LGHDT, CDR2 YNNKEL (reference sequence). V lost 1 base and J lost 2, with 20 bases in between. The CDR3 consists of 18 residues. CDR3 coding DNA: TGTGCCAGCAGCCAAGGCCGGATTAGCGGCACCCTTCAAGAGACCCAGTACTTC. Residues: CASSQGRISGTLQETQYF.